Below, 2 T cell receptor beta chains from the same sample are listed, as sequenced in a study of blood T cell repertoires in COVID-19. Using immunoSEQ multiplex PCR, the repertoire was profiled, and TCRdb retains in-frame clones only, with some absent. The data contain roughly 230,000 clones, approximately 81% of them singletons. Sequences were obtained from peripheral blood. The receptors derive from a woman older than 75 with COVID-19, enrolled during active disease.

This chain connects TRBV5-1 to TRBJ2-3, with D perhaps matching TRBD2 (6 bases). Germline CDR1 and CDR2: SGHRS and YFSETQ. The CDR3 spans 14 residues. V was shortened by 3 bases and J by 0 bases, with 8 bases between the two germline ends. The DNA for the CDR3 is TGCGCCAGCAGCTCCGGGACTAGCACAGATACGCAGTATTTT. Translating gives CASSSGTSTDTQYF.

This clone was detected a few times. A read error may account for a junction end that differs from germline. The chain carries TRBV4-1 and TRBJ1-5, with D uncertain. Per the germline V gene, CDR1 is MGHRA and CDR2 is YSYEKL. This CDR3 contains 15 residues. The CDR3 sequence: CASSQRVSSDQPQHF. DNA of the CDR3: TGCGCCAGCAGCCAACGGGTTAGTAGCGATCAGCCCCAGCATTTT.